The rows below give T cell receptor beta chains drawn from one sample of a study of cytomegalovirus exposure and HLA in healthy donors. Sequencing used immunoSEQ multiplex PCR; TCRdb keeps in-frame clones, though not all of them. The sample has tens of thousands of clones, around 90% seen once. Sequencing was performed on PBMCs. All receptors come from a young woman in good health and CMV-seropositive. CDR3s include the opening cysteine and the closing phenylalanine or tryptophan. Fields, in order: J gene, V gene, D gene, clone size, CDR3 DNA, CDR3 protein. D genes are given only for firm matches. Not every row has a clone size; where given, it reads once, few, many or a size class.

TRBJ2-5	TRBV6-5	.	.	TGTGCCAGCAGTTACTCGAGTAGTCGGGAGACCCAGTACTTC	CASSYSSSRETQYF
TRBJ1-4	TRBV27	.	.	TGTGCCAGCAGTAGGGGACTGGGTATTAATGAAAAACTGTTTTTT	CASSRGLGINEKLFF
TRBJ2-1	TRBV7-8	TRBD1	.	TGTGCCAGCAGCCCGGCAGGGACAGGCAACAATGAGCAGTTCTTC	CASSPAGTGNNEQFF
TRBJ2-2	TRBV6-5	.	few	TGTGCCAGCAGTTCGCAGGCAGGAGGGCCCGGGGAGCTGTTTTTT	CASSSQAGGPGELFF
TRBJ2-7	TRBV4-3	.	.	TGCGCCAGCAGCCAGAGGTGGGGGGATCCCGAGCAGTACTTC	CASSQRWGDPEQYF
TRBJ2-1	TRBV27	TRBD1	.	TGTGCCAGCAGCCAGAGAGGGACAGTCGTGGGTGAGCAGTTCTTC	CASSQRGTVVGEQFF
TRBJ2-2	TRBV28	.	.	TGTGCCACTCATGGAGGGGCGGCCACCGGGGAGCTGTTTTTT	CATHGGAATGELFF
TRBJ1-1	TRBV2	.	.	TGTGCCAGCAGCCCGACAGGTAACCCTATGAACACTGAAGCTTTCTTT	CASSPTGNPMNTEAFF
TRBJ2-1	TRBV29-1	.	.	TGCAGCGTTGAAAAAGGCCCGGGGAACTACAATGAGCAGTTCTTC	CSVEKGPGNYNEQFF
TRBJ2-1	TRBV29-1	.	.	TGCAGCGTTGATGGTAGGGGCCCTTACAATGAGCAGTTCTTC	CSVDGRGPYNEQFF
TRBJ2-1	TRBV19	TRBD1	.	TGTGCCAGTAGTGACAGGGGGTCAGCGGGTGAGCAGTTCTTC	CASSDRGSAGEQFF
TRBJ2-7	TRBV6-6	TRBD2	.	TGTGCCAGCAGTTACTCGCGGGGAGGGGACGAGCAGTACTTC	CASSYSRGGDEQYF
TRBJ2-5	TRBV20-1	.	.	TGCAGTGCTATTTCGGAGGAGACCCAGTACTTC	CSAISEETQYF
TRBJ2-3	TRBV11-1	TRBD2	.	TGTGCCAGCAGCTTTACTAGCGGGAGGGCAGATACGCAGTATTTT	CASSFTSGRADTQYF
TRBJ2-1	TRBV7-9	.	.	TGTGCCAGCAGCCCCCCGGGGCGCGGGACCTACAATGAGCAGTTCTTC	CASSPPGRGTYNEQFF
TRBJ2-7	TRBV5-4	.	.	TGTGCCAGCAGCTTGCGGGGGAAGACCTACGAGCAGTACTTC	CASSLRGKTYEQYF
TRBJ2-7	TRBV7-9	TRBD1	.	TGTGCCAGCAGCGTCGGACAGGCCTACGAGCAGTACTTC	CASSVGQAYEQYF
TRBJ2-3	TRBV4-1	TRBD2	.	TGCGCCAGCAGCGCCCCGGGACTAGCGGGGTCGCGATCGAGGGATACGCAGTATTTT	CASSAPGLAGSRSRDTQYF
TRBJ2-1	TRBV5-4	.	.	TGTGCCAGCAGCTTGGACGGGAGCTTCTACAATGAGCAGTTCTTC	CASSLDGSFYNEQFF
TRBJ1-1	TRBV18	.	.	TGTGCCAGCTCAGCAGGGGTGAACACTGAAGCTTTCTTT	CASSAGVNTEAFF
TRBJ2-5	TRBV9	TRBD2	.	TGTGCCAGCAGCGTAGAGAAGACTAGCGGGGTTAAAGAGACCCAGTACTTC	CASSVEKTSGVKETQYF
TRBJ2-1	TRBV21-1	.	.	TGTGCCAGCAGCAAAGGTCTAGGCGGGAGGGGATCCTACAATGAGCAGTTCTTC	CASSKGLGGRGSYNEQFF
TRBJ2-2	TRBV7-7	TRBD1	.	TGTGCTAGCAGCTTAGATAACAGGGGGCTGAACACCGGGGAGCTGTTTTTT	CASSLDNRGLNTGELFF
TRBJ2-3	TRBV4-2	.	once	TGTGCCAGCAGCCAAGGATTCGCGGTACTCCCCCGCACAGATACGCAGTATTTT	CASSQGFAVLPRTDTQYF
TRBJ1-5	TRBV4-3	.	medium-sized	TGCGCCAGCAGCCAGGGCTTGTATCGGCCCCAGCATTTT	CASSQGLYRPQHF
TRBJ2-7	TRBV28	TRBD1	once	TGTGCCAGCAGTACACTTCGTTTGGACAGGGGGTTTATCTCCTACGAGCAGTACTTC	CASSTLRLDRGFISYEQYF
TRBJ2-3	TRBV9	TRBD2	.	TGTGCCAGCAGCGTAGAAGCGGGGTACACAGATACGCAGTATTTT	CASSVEAGYTDTQYF
TRBJ2-5	TRBV7-6	.	.	TGTGCCAGCAGCCACACTATGGAGACCCAGTACTTC	CASSHTMETQYF
TRBJ1-2	TRBV27	.	.	TGTGCCAGCAGTCCACGGACTGATCCTTTAACCTTCTATGGCTACACCTTC	CASSPRTDPLTFYGYTF
TRBJ1-6	TRBV14	TRBD1	few	TGTGCCAGCAGCCAGGCCGGGACAGCTTATAATTCACCCCTCCACTTT	CASSQAGTAYNSPLHF
TRBJ1-3	TRBV5-1	TRBD1	.	TGCGCCAGCAGCTTGGGATCGGACAGGGGAAACACCATATATTTT	CASSLGSDRGNTIYF
TRBJ1-2	TRBV2	TRBD1	.	TGTGCCAGCAGTCAGGACAGGGGTGATGGCTACACCTTC	CASSQDRGDGYTF
TRBJ1-5	TRBV4-3	.	.	TGCGCCAGCAGCCAAAGCTCAATCGGGAATCAGCCCCAGCATTTT	CASSQSSIGNQPQHF
TRBJ2-7	TRBV5-6	.	.	TGTGCCAGCAGCTTGTCTGCCAGGATGGACTACGAGCAGTACTTC	CASSLSARMDYEQYF
TRBJ2-5	TRBV19	TRBD2	.	TGTGCCAGTAGCCATTCACTAGCGGGGTCACAAGGGACCCAGTACTTC	CASSHSLAGSQGTQYF
TRBJ1-1	TRBV4-1	.	.	TGCGCCAGCAGCCAAGAAAGGCGGGGGGCTGAAGCTTTCTTT	CASSQERRGAEAFF
TRBJ2-3	TRBV25-1	.	.	TGTGCTAAAACGGGGGAAGATACAGATACGCAGTATTTT	CAKTGEDTDTQYF
TRBJ1-5	TRBV6-6	TRBD1	.	TGTGCCATCAGCCCCGGACAGGGGAGGGGCAATCAGCCCCAGCATTTT	CAISPGQGRGNQPQHF
TRBJ1-5	TRBV10-3	.	few	TGTGCCATCAGTGCCCAGGGGCTTAGCAATCAGCCCCAGCATTTT	CAISAQGLSNQPQHF
TRBJ2-1	TRBV5-1	TRBD2	.	TGCGCCAGCAGCTTGGATGCGGGAGGAACTTTTAATGAGCAGTTCTTC	CASSLDAGGTFNEQFF
TRBJ2-1	TRBV5-1	TRBD2	.	TGCGCCAGCAGCCCCAGACTAGCGGGGGGACCTAGCTCCTACAATGAGCAGTTCTTC	CASSPRLAGGPSSYNEQFF
TRBJ1-1	TRBV2	TRBD1	.	TGTGCCAGCGGACCCGGGACAGGTCGTTCATTCTTT	CASGPGTGRSFF
TRBJ1-5	TRBV6-6	TRBD1	few	TGTGCCATTGGGGGGGGACAGGGACTTCAGCCCCAGCATTTT	CAIGGGQGLQPQHF
TRBJ1-6	TRBV5-6	.	once	TGTGCCAGCAGCTTGGCAGCGGGGTATAATTCACCCCTCCACTTT	CASSLAAGYNSPLHF